The rows below give T cell receptor beta chains drawn from one sample of a study of CD8+CD57+ T cells in acquired aplastic anemia. One entry per CDR3 protein results from TCRdb running MiXCR on the reads. Among 400,000 to 500,000 distinct CDR3 sequences, roughly 68% were seen once, and the ten largest hold more than 3.5%. The specimen sequenced was sorted CD4+, CD8+, or CD8+CD57+ T cells (not recorded which) from PBMCs. The source of these receptors is a human donor in good health, serving as a control. The CDR3 runs from the conserved cysteine through the conserved F or W. A D gene is named only where the DNA matches it firmly. Only part of the rows carry a size: once, few, many, or a class if the clone is expanded.

CDR3nt: TGTGCCATCAGTGAGCCTAATCAGCCCCAGCATTTT
CDR3aa: CAISEPNQPQHF
abundance: .
v_gene: TRBV10-3
d_gene: .
j_gene: TRBJ1-5

CDR3nt: TGTGCCAGCACTAGAGGGTACGAGCAGTACTTC
CDR3aa: CASTRGYEQYF
abundance: once
v_gene: TRBV9
d_gene: .
j_gene: TRBJ2-7

CDR3nt: TGTGCCAGCAGCTTGGACTCCGCCAATACTTCACCCTTCTTT
CDR3aa: CASSLDSANTSPFF
abundance: .
v_gene: TRBV7-2
d_gene: .
j_gene: TRBJ1-1

CDR3nt: TGCAGTGCTACTCCACAGGGGAGGGCGGCCCAGTACTTC
CDR3aa: CSATPQGRAAQYF
abundance: .
v_gene: TRBV20-1
d_gene: .
j_gene: TRBJ2-5

CDR3nt: TGTGCCAGCAGTGAAGGACGGCAGGCGCTAAAGGGCTACACCTTC
CDR3aa: CASSEGRQALKGYTF
abundance: .
v_gene: TRBV2
d_gene: .
j_gene: TRBJ1-2

CDR3nt: TGTGCCAGTGGGGGAGGGTTGAAAGGTGGTAGCAATCAGCCCCAGCATTTT
CDR3aa: CASGGGLKGGSNQPQHF
abundance: medium-sized
v_gene: TRBV19
d_gene: .
j_gene: TRBJ1-5

CDR3nt: TGCGCCAGCAGCGCCGGGACAGCAAAGAAAAAACTGTTTTTT
CDR3aa: CASSAGTAKKKLFF
abundance: .
v_gene: TRBV5-1
d_gene: TRBD1
j_gene: TRBJ1-4

CDR3nt: TGTGCCACCGGTACAGGGAAGGCCCACCGTATGAACACTGAAGCTTTCTTT
CDR3aa: CATGTGKAHRMNTEAFF
abundance: .
v_gene: TRBV10-3
d_gene: .
j_gene: TRBJ1-1

CDR3nt: TGTGCCTGCAGCTTGGGAGGGACTAGTGGGACCCACGAGCAGTACTTC
CDR3aa: CACSLGGTSGTHEQYF
abundance: .
v_gene: TRBV5-4
d_gene: TRBD2
j_gene: TRBJ2-7

CDR3nt: TGCAGTGCTAGAGTCTTGGGAGGACAACGAGTATCCAACTATGGCTACACCTTC
CDR3aa: CSARVLGGQRVSNYGYTF
abundance: .
v_gene: TRBV20-1
d_gene: .
j_gene: TRBJ1-2

CDR3nt: TGTGCCAGCCGTTGGGTTGTTACGGATACGCAGTATTTT
CDR3aa: CASRWVVTDTQYF
abundance: .
v_gene: TRBV12-3/TRBV12-4
d_gene: .
j_gene: TRBJ2-3

CDR3nt: TGTGCCAGTAGTATGCTCTGGACAGGGGCGGAGACCCAGTACTTC
CDR3aa: CASSMLWTGAETQYF
abundance: .
v_gene: TRBV11-2
d_gene: TRBD1
j_gene: TRBJ2-5

CDR3nt: TGTGCCAGCACTAGGGAGGATGGAAACACCATATATTTT
CDR3aa: CASTREDGNTIYF
abundance: few
v_gene: TRBV9
d_gene: .
j_gene: TRBJ1-3

CDR3nt: TGCAGTGCTACACAATTGAACACTGAAGCTTTCTTT
CDR3aa: CSATQLNTEAFF
abundance: many
v_gene: TRBV20-1
d_gene: .
j_gene: TRBJ1-1

CDR3nt: TGTGCCAGCAGCCTGGACAGGGGGCCACCCTACGAGCAGCATTTT
CDR3aa: CASSLDRGPPYEQHF
abundance: .
v_gene: TRBV7-2
d_gene: TRBD1
j_gene: TRBJ1-5

CDR3nt: TGTGCCAGTAGTAGCGTTTTGAAGTCGGGGAACACCGGGGAGCTGTTTTTT
CDR3aa: CASSSVLKSGNTGELFF
abundance: .
v_gene: TRBV19
d_gene: .
j_gene: TRBJ2-2

CDR3nt: TGCGCCAGCAGTCCCCCAGTTAACTATGGCTACACCTTC
CDR3aa: CASSPPVNYGYTF
abundance: .
v_gene: TRBV4-3
d_gene: .
j_gene: TRBJ1-2

CDR3nt: TGTGCCACCAGTAGGGGACAGGGGAGGTACGAGCAGTACTTC
CDR3aa: CATSRGQGRYEQYF
abundance: many
v_gene: TRBV24-1
d_gene: TRBD1
j_gene: TRBJ2-7

CDR3nt: TGCAGTGCTAGAGTGGGGCCCCAGGGCAATCAGCCCCAGCATTTT
CDR3aa: CSARVGPQGNQPQHF
abundance: .
v_gene: TRBV20-1
d_gene: .
j_gene: TRBJ1-5

CDR3nt: TGTGCCAGCAGTAAGGGACAGGGGAGCACTGAAGCTTTCTTT
CDR3aa: CASSKGQGSTEAFF
abundance: many
v_gene: TRBV27
d_gene: TRBD1
j_gene: TRBJ1-1

CDR3nt: TGCAGTGCCAGACAGGGTTGTGGCGCTTTCTTT
CDR3aa: CSARQGCGAFF
abundance: once
v_gene: TRBV20-1
d_gene: TRBD1
j_gene: TRBJ1-1

CDR3nt: TGCAGTGCTACTCGGACAGGGGTAGGGGAGACCCAGTACTTC
CDR3aa: CSATRTGVGETQYF
abundance: many
v_gene: TRBV20-1
d_gene: TRBD1
j_gene: TRBJ2-5

CDR3nt: TGTGCCAGCAGTCTCGGGACAGGGGACGCCTACGAGCAGTACTTC
CDR3aa: CASSLGTGDAYEQYF
abundance: once
v_gene: TRBV12-3/TRBV12-4
d_gene: TRBD1
j_gene: TRBJ2-7

CDR3nt: TGCGCCAGCAGCCCGGACTTAGGCGGGGGCGATACGCAGTATTTT
CDR3aa: CASSPDLGGGDTQYF
abundance: .
v_gene: TRBV5-1
d_gene: .
j_gene: TRBJ2-3

CDR3nt: TGTGCCAGCAGCTTGGGGCGGGGCAATAATCTTCAGGACTTC
CDR3aa: CASSLGRGNNLQDF
abundance: .
v_gene: TRBV7-9
d_gene: .
j_gene: TRBJ2-1

CDR3nt: TGTGCCAGCAGCCAGGGGCCGGATCAAGAAACCCTGTTTTTT
CDR3aa: CASSQGPDQETLFF
abundance: once
v_gene: TRBV7-3
d_gene: .
j_gene: TRBJ1-4

CDR3nt: TGCAGCATCAGGAAAGGATCGGGTCCGCCCCAGCATTTT
CDR3aa: CSIRKGSGPPQHF
abundance: .
v_gene: TRBV20-1
d_gene: .
j_gene: TRBJ1-5

CDR3nt: TGCGCCAGCAGCCAAGATCGGGAGGGGGGCAGAGAGACCCAGTACTTC
CDR3aa: CASSQDREGGRETQYF
abundance: many
v_gene: TRBV4-3
d_gene: TRBD2
j_gene: TRBJ2-5

CDR3nt: TGTGCCAGCAGCTTGACAGGGGGGCCGTTGGGTGAGCAGTTCTTC
CDR3aa: CASSLTGGPLGEQFF
abundance: .
v_gene: TRBV11-2
d_gene: TRBD1
j_gene: TRBJ2-1

CDR3nt: TGTGCTAGTGCCGTACAACAGGGAGAAAACATTCAGTACTTC
CDR3aa: CASAVQQGENIQYF
abundance: .
v_gene: TRBV12-5
d_gene: .
j_gene: TRBJ2-4

CDR3nt: TGTGCCTGGAGCCCACCGACTTGGGGTGAAAAACTGTTTTTT
CDR3aa: CAWSPPTWGEKLFF
abundance: .
v_gene: TRBV7-2
d_gene: .
j_gene: TRBJ1-4

CDR3nt: TGTGCCAGCAGCGTAAGCCCAATGTGGAACACTTTATTT
CDR3aa: CASSVSPMWNTLF
abundance: .
v_gene: TRBV9
d_gene: .
j_gene: TRBJ1-1

CDR3nt: TGTGCCAGCAGCTTTTTAACGTTGGGGGCCGATACGCAGTATTTT
CDR3aa: CASSFLTLGADTQYF
abundance: .
v_gene: TRBV5-8
d_gene: .
j_gene: TRBJ2-3

CDR3nt: TGTGCCACCAGTATAACCTCAGCGGGCCTAGGACCCTACAATGAGCAGTTCTTC
CDR3aa: CATSITSAGLGPYNEQFF
abundance: .
v_gene: TRBV24-1
d_gene: .
j_gene: TRBJ2-1

CDR3nt: TGTGCCAGTAGTCCAGGGGACAGGGGCTCTTATGGCTACACCTTC
CDR3aa: CASSPGDRGSYGYTF
abundance: many
v_gene: TRBV19
d_gene: TRBD1
j_gene: TRBJ1-2

CDR3nt: TGTGCCAGTAGCCCGGGACAGGGGGCGCGTCAGCCCCAGCATTTT
CDR3aa: CASSPGQGARQPQHF
abundance: .
v_gene: TRBV19
d_gene: TRBD1
j_gene: TRBJ1-5

CDR3nt: TGTGCCAGCAGCCAAGTAGCGGGGGGAAGCACAGATACGCAGTATTTT
CDR3aa: CASSQVAGGSTDTQYF
abundance: few
v_gene: TRBV3-1
d_gene: TRBD2
j_gene: TRBJ2-3

CDR3nt: TGTGCCAGCAGCGGTAGCGGGGGTAGCAATCAGCCCCAGCATTTT
CDR3aa: CASSGSGGSNQPQHF
abundance: .
v_gene: TRBV5-4
d_gene: .
j_gene: TRBJ1-5

CDR3nt: TGTGCCAGCAGTGCCCCGGGCCAGATCAATGAAAAACTGTTTTTT
CDR3aa: CASSAPGQINEKLFF
abundance: .
v_gene: TRBV6-1
d_gene: .
j_gene: TRBJ1-4

CDR3nt: TGTGCCAGTACCCAGCCCCGGTCGAGGGGTGGGGAGCTGTTTTTT
CDR3aa: CASTQPRSRGGELFF
abundance: .
v_gene: TRBV19
d_gene: .
j_gene: TRBJ2-2

CDR3nt: TGTGCCAGCAGCCGCTCGACAGGGATGGTGGGGGAGACCCAGTACTTC
CDR3aa: CASSRSTGMVGETQYF
abundance: .
v_gene: TRBV7-8
d_gene: TRBD1
j_gene: TRBJ2-5

CDR3nt: TGCAGTGCAGTCAGAGGAACGATCATTGAAGCTTTCTTT
CDR3aa: CSAVRGTIIEAFF
abundance: .
v_gene: TRBV20-1
d_gene: .
j_gene: TRBJ1-1

CDR3nt: TGTGCCAGCAGCTTCCGAAGGTCCGGGGAGCAGTACTTC
CDR3aa: CASSFRRSGEQYF
abundance: .
v_gene: TRBV11-3
d_gene: .
j_gene: TRBJ2-7

CDR3nt: TGTGCCAGCACAGCCTCATCATCCACAGATACGCAGTATTACTTC
CDR3aa: CASTASSSTDTQYYF
abundance: .
v_gene: TRBV7-9
d_gene: .
j_gene: TRBJ2-7

CDR3nt: TGTGCCAGCAGCGTAGGATCAGGAGCGGGGGTGGGGGAGCTGTTTTTT
CDR3aa: CASSVGSGAGVGELFF
abundance: many
v_gene: TRBV9
d_gene: TRBD2
j_gene: TRBJ2-2

CDR3nt: TGTGCCAGCGGAGGAACAGGGTCGGCCTACGAGCAGTACTTC
CDR3aa: CASGGTGSAYEQYF
abundance: .
v_gene: TRBV7-9
d_gene: .
j_gene: TRBJ2-7

CDR3nt: TGCGCCAGGAGCGGAAAAGGGCAGGGGAACACTGAAGCTTTCTTT
CDR3aa: CARSGKGQGNTEAFF
abundance: .
v_gene: TRBV5-1
d_gene: .
j_gene: TRBJ1-1

CDR3nt: TGTGCCACCAGCACTGGGACAGCGAAAGAGAACCCGTTCTTC
CDR3aa: CATSTGTAKENPFF
abundance: .
v_gene: TRBV7-3
d_gene: TRBD1
j_gene: TRBJ2-5

CDR3nt: TGTGCCATCAAGCCGGGACAGGGAGACGAAAACCTGTTTTTT
CDR3aa: CAIKPGQGDENLFF
abundance: .
v_gene: TRBV10-3
d_gene: TRBD1
j_gene: TRBJ1-4

CDR3nt: TGCAGTGCTAGAGAGGCAACTAATGAAAAACTGTTTTTT
CDR3aa: CSAREATNEKLFF
abundance: many
v_gene: TRBV20-1
d_gene: .
j_gene: TRBJ1-4

CDR3nt: TGTGCCAGCAGCCAGTGGATCTACGAACCTTTCTTC
CDR3aa: CASSQWIYEPFF
abundance: .
v_gene: TRBV12-3/TRBV12-4
d_gene: .
j_gene: TRBJ1-1